The rows below give T cell receptor beta chains drawn from one sample of a study of beta chain features in type 1 diabetes. Produced via immunoSEQ multiplex PCR; TCRdb's table is partial and in-frame only. This table has under 130,000 clones, 25% to 35% appearing once. Sample: central memory CD4+ T cells from blood. The receptors were sampled from a woman between 18 and 30 years old with type 1 diabetes. Both conserved end residues are part of each CDR3. The D gene is left open where the match is weak. Not every row has a clone size; where given, it reads once, few, many or a size class.

clone_size	j_call	d_call	v_call	cdr3_nt	cdr3_aa
NA	TRBJ2-3	TRBD2	TRBV18	TGTGCCAGCTCCCCGCCTTTAGCGGGAGCCGATACGCAGTATTTT	CASSPPLAGADTQYF
NA	TRBJ2-3	TRBD2	TRBV12-5	TGTGCTAGTGGTTCCGGGACTAGCGGGACAAATACGCAGTATTTT	CASGSGTSGTNTQYF
few	TRBJ1-2	NA	TRBV18	TGTGCCAGCTCACCTACAGTACAAGCTAACTATGGCTACACCTTC	CASSPTVQANYGYTF
NA	TRBJ1-5	NA	TRBV19	TGTGCCAGTAGTGCCCGACACCTCAACAATCAGCCCCAGCATTTT	CASSARHLNNQPQHF
NA	TRBJ1-1	NA	TRBV7-8	TGTGCCAGCAGCCCCTGGGAGGCTGCGGACACTGAAGCTTTCTTT	CASSPWEAADTEAFF
few	TRBJ2-1	TRBD2	TRBV7-3	TGTGCCAGCAGCGCACGACTAGCGGGCAATGAGCAGTTCTTC	CASSARLAGNEQFF
NA	TRBJ1-2	NA	TRBV29-1	TGCAGCGTTGGCGGGGGGAACTATGGCTACACCTTC	CSVGGGNYGYTF
NA	TRBJ2-2	NA	TRBV28	TGTGCCAGCAGTTCACGACTGACCGGGGAGCTGTTTTTT	CASSSRLTGELFF
NA	TRBJ1-2	NA	TRBV29-1	TGCAGCGTTCAAGATTACACCTATGGCTACACCTTC	CSVQDYTYGYTF
NA	TRBJ2-7	TRBD1	TRBV7-8	TGTGCCAGCAGCTTAGGGGGGACAGGGTATGACGAGCAGTACTTC	CASSLGGTGYDEQYF
NA	TRBJ2-6	NA	TRBV10-3	TGTGCCATCAGCGTAACAGCCTCTGGGGCCAACGTCCTGACTTTC	CAISVTASGANVLTF
NA	TRBJ2-2	NA	TRBV1	TGCACCAGCAGCCAAGATGGGTCGGAGGGTGGGGAGCTGTTTTTT	CTSSQDGSEGGELFF
NA	TRBJ1-5	NA	TRBV5-1	TGCGCCAGCAGCTTGGCCCCGGGGATAAGCAATCAGCCCCAGCATTTT	CASSLAPGISNQPQHF
NA	TRBJ2-5	TRBD1	TRBV7-2	TGTGCCAGCAGCTGGGGGACAGGGGAAGAGACCCAGTACTTC	CASSWGTGEETQYF
NA	TRBJ2-3	TRBD2	TRBV30	TGTGCCTGGAGTTTAGCGGGGGTGAGAGCCCCAGATACGCAGTATTTT	CAWSLAGVRAPDTQYF
few	TRBJ2-2	NA	TRBV18	TGTGCCAGCTCACCCCTCGTGGCCCCTACCGGGGAGCTGTTTTTT	CASSPLVAPTGELFF
NA	TRBJ1-2	TRBD1	TRBV6-1	TGTGCCAGCAGTGAACAGTCTGCGGACAGGGGCTATGGCTACACCTTC	CASSEQSADRGYGYTF